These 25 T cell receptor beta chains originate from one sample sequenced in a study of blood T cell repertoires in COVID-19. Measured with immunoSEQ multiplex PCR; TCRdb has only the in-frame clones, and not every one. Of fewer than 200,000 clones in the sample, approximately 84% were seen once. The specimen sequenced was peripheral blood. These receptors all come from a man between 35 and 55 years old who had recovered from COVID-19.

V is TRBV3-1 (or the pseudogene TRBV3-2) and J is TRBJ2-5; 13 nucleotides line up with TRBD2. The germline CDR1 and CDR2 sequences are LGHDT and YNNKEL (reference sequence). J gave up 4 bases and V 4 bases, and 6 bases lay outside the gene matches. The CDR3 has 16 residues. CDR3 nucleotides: TGTGCCAGCAGCCCAAACGGACTAGCGGGAGCAGAGACCCAGTACTTC. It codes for CASSPNGLAGAETQYF.

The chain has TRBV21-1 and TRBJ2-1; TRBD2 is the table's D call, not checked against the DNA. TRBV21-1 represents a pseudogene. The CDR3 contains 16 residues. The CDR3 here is CASSKRLAASYNEQFF. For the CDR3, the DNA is TGTGCCAGCAGCAAGCGACTAGCGGCCTCCTACAATGAGCAGTTCTTC.

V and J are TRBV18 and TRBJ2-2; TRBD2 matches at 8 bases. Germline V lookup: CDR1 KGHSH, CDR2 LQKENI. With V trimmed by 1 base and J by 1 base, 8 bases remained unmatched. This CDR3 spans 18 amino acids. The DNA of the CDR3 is TGTGCCAGCTCACCACGTGGACTAGCAGATATGAACACCGGGGAGCTGTTTTTT. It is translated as CASSPRGLADMNTGELFF. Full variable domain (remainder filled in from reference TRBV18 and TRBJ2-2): NAGVMQNPRHLVRRRGQEARLRCSPMKGHSHVYWYRQLPEEGLKFMVYLQKENIIDESGMPKERFSAEFPKEGPSILRIQQVVRGDSAAYFCASSPRGLADMNTGELFFGEGSRLTVL.

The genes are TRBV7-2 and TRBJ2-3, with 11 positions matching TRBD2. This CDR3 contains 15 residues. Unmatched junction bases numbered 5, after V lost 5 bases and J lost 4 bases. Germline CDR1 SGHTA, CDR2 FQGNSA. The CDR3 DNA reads TGTGCCAGCAGCCCGGGACTAGCGGCTCCAGATACGCAGTATTTT. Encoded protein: CASSPGLAAPDTQYF. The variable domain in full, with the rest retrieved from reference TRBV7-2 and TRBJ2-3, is GAGVSQSPSNKVTEKGKDVELRCDPISGHTALYWYRQSLGQGLEFLIYFQGNSAPDKSGLPSDRFSAERTGGSVSTLTIQRTQQEDSAVYLCASSPGLAAPDTQYFGPGTRLTVL.

In DNA, the CDR3 is TGTGCCAGCAGCTTAGAAGGCCTAGCGGGAGATACTACAGATACGCAGTATTTT. It is translated as CASSLEGLAGDTTDTQYF. V is TRBV7-9 and J is TRBJ2-3; 10 bases align to TRBD2. The CDR3 totals 18 residues. Germline lookup yields CDR1 SEHNR and CDR2 FQNEAQ (reference sequence). Trimming took 1 base from V and 3 from J; bases not matched to a gene: 10.

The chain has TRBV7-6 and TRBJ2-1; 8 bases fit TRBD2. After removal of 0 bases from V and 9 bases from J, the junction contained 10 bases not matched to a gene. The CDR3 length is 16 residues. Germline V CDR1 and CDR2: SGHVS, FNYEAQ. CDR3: CASSLAGSGSDSEQFF. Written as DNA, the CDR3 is TGTGCCAGCAGCTTAGCGGGGAGCGGGAGTGATAGTGAGCAGTTCTTC.

The CDR3: CASSPGQGYDNEQFF. In DNA form, the CDR3 reads TGTGCCAGCAGTCCAGGACAGGGGTATGACAATGAGCAGTTCTTC. The rearrangement joins TRBV28 to TRBJ2-1; 9 bases map to TRBD1. The CDR3 has 15 residues. The germline CDR1 and CDR2 sequences are MDHEN and SYDVKM. V lost 5 bases, J lost 5 bases, and 7 bases stayed unmatched.

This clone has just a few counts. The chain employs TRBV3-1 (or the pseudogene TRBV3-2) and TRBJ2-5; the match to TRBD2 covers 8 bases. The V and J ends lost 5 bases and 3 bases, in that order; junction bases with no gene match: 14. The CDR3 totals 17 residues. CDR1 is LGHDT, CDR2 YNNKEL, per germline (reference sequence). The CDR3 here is CASSTSGITKGEETQYF. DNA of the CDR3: TGTGCCAGCAGCACTAGCGGAATAACCAAAGGAGAAGAGACCCAGTACTTC.

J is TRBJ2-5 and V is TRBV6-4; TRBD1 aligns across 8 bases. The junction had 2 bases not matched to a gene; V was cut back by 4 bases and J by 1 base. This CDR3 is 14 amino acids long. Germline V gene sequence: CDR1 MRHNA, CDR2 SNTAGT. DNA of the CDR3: TGTGCCAGCAGTGCGACAGGGGCCCAAGAGACCCAGTACTTC. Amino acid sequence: CASSATGAQETQYF.

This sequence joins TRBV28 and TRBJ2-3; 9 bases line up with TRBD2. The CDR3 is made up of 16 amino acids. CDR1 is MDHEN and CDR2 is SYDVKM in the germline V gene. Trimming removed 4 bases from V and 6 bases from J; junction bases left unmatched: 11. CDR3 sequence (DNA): TGTGCCAGCAGTTCCCGGACTAGCGCCATTATGGATACGCAGTATTTT. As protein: CASSSRTSAIMDTQYF.

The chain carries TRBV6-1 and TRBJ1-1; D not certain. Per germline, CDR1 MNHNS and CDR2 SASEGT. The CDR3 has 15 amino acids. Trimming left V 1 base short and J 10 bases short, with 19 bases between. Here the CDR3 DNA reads TGTGCCAGCAGTGAAGTACCGGAGTTGGGTATTTCAGCTTTCTTT. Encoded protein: CASSEVPELGISAFF.

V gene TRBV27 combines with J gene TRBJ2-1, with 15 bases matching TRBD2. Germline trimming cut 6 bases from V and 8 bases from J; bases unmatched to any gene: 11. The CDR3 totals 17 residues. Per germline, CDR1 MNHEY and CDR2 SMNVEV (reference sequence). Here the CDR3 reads CASRRTSGRAIIYEQFF. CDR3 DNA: TGTGCCAGCAGGCGGACTAGCGGGAGGGCCATTATCTATGAGCAGTTCTTC.

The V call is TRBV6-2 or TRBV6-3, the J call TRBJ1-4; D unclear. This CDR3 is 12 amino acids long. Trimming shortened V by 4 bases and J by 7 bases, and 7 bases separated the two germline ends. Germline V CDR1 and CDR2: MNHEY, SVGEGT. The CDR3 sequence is CASSSRPEKLFF. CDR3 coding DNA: TGTGCCAGCAGTTCTAGACCTGAAAAACTGTTTTTT.

The CDR3 sequence: CATSDLDRGGDEKLFF. Written as DNA, the CDR3 is TGTGCCACCAGTGACCTTGACAGGGGGGGAGATGAAAAACTGTTTTTT. The J gene is TRBJ1-4, the V gene TRBV24-1; TRBD1 matches at 9 bases. The junction had 8 bases not matched to a gene; V was cut back by 4 bases and J by 6 bases. Germline CDR1 KGHDR, CDR2 SFDVKD. This CDR3 is built from 16 residues.

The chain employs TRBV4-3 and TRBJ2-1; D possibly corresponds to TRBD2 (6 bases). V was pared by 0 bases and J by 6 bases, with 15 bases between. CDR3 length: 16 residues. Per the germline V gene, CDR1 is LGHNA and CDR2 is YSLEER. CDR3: CASSQDRGRRSNEQFF. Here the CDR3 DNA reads TGCGCCAGCAGCCAAGATCGGGGGAGAAGGTCCAATGAGCAGTTCTTC.

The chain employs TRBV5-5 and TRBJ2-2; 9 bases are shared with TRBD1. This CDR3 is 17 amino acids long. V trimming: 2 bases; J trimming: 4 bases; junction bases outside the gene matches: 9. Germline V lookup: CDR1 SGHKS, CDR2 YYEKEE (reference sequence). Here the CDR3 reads CASSFYGTGSGTGELFF. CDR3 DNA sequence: TGTGCCAGCAGCTTCTACGGGACAGGGTCGGGCACCGGGGAGCTGTTTTTT.

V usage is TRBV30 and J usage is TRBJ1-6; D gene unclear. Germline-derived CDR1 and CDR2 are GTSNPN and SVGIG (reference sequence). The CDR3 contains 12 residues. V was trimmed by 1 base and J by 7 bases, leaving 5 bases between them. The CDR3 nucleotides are TGTGCCTGGAGTGACAGAAATTCACCCCTCCACTTT. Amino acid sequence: CAWSDRNSPLHF.

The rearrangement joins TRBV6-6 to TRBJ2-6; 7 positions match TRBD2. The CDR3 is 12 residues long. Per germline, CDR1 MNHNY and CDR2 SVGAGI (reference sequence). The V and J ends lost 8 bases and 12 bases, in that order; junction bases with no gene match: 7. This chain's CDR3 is CASGEGGPVLTF. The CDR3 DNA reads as TGTGCCAGCGGGGAGGGAGGTCCCGTCCTGACTTTC.

CDR3 DNA sequence: TGTGCCAGCAGCTTCACGACAGGGGCGGGGTACGAGCAGTTCTTC. This encodes CASSFTTGAGYEQFF. The J gene is TRBJ2-1, the V gene TRBV7-2; 8 bases agree with TRBD1. CDR3 size: 15 residues. Per the germline V gene, CDR1 is SGHTA and CDR2 is FQGNSA. V shed 3 bases, J shed 10 bases, and the junction held 11 bases outside the gene matches.

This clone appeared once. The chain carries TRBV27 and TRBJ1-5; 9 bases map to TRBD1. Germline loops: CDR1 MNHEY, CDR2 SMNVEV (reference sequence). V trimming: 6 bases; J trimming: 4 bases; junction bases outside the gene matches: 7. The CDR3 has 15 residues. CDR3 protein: CASSPGDRVNQPQHF. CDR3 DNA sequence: TGTGCCAGCAGCCCAGGGGACAGGGTGAATCAGCCCCAGCATTTT.

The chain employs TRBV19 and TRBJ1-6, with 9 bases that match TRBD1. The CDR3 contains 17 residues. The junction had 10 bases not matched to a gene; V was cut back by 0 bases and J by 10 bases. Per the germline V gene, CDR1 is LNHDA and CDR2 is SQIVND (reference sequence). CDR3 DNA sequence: TGTGCCAGTAGTATAGATGGAACACAGGGGGCAGGATCACCCCTCCACTTT. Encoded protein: CASSIDGTQGAGSPLHF.

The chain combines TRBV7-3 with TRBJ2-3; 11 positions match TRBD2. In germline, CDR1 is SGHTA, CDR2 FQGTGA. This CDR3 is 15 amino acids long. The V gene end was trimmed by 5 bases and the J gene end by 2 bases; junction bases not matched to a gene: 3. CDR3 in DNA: TGTGCCAGCAGCCTAGCGGGGGGCTACACAGATACGCAGTATTTT. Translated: CASSLAGGYTDTQYF.

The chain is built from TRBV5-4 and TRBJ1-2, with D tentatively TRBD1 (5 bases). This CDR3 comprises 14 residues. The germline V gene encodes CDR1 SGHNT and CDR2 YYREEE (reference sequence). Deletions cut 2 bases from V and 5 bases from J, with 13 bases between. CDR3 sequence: CASSLRGGIYGYTF. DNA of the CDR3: TGTGCCAGCAGCTTAAGGGGCGGCATTTATGGCTACACCTTC.

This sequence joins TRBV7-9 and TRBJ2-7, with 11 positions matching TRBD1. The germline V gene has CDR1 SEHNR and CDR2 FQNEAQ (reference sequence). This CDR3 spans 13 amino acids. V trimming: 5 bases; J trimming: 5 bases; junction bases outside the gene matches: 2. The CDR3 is CASSGQGADEQYF. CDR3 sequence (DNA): TGTGCCAGCAGCGGACAGGGGGCGGACGAGCAGTACTTC.

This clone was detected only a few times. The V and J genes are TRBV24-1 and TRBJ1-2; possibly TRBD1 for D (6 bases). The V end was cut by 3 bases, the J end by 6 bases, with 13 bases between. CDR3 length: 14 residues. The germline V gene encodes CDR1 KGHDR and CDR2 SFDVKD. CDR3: CATSDPRGGDGYTF. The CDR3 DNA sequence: TGTGCCACCAGTGATCCCAGAGGGGGAGATGGCTACACCTTC.